This T cell receptor (beta chain) was recovered during a study of regulatory T cells in long-lasting Graves disease. Looked up from germline, CDR1 is SNHLY and CDR2 is FYNNEI. CDR3 length: 14 amino acids. Specified time point: newly diagnosed GD, antithyroid drugs for less than 3 months. PBMCs provided the RNA from which the TCR library was made. Patients came from an endocrinology department in Xi'an, China. Study-wide findings and caveats: Persistent disease was associated with favored TRBV28 usage and with favored use of TRBJ1-2 and TRBJ2-5.

CDR3-region Arm-PCR and iRepertoire HTBI primers produced the TCR beta libraries. TCRdb re-derived calls from the multiplex PCR reads in MiXCR, one entry per CDR3 protein. The table has 350,000 to 500,000 distinct CDR3 sequences, approximately 15% seen once. Details on this clonotype: Antigen unknown. A much larger clone differs by one base, so this may be a read error.

This same sample was also taken into another study, of T cells in Graves' hyperthyroidism and ophthalmopathy. From that second work: Patients aged 18 to 65 had newly diagnosed hyperthyroidism that had lasted under 2 months. Exclusion of patients followed from uncontrolled infection, other autoimmune disease, pregnancy or lactation.

V gene TRBV2 combines with J gene TRBJ1-4, with D hard to call. The clonotype comes from a woman aged 50 to 65 with Graves disease. Material: peripheral blood mononuclear cells (PBMCs), obtained at new diagnosis, from a patient treated with antithyroid drugs. The CDR3 spells CAGSERAVNEKLFF. The CDR3 region has the DNA TGTGCCGGCAGTGAACGGGCCGTGAATGAAAAACTGTTTTTT.